This T cell receptor (beta chain) was identified in a study of T-cell reconstitution after alpha-beta-depleted transplantation in children. Germline V CDR1 and CDR2: DFQATT, SNEGSKA (reference sequence). CDR3 length: 10 residues. V shed 6 bases and J shed 7 bases, with 7 bases lying between them. As it was prepared, the TCRbeta library received unique molecular identifiers. Each CDR3 protein is one row after TCRdb ran MiXCR on the PCR reads. Here the sample spans around 700,000 distinct CDR3 sequences, around 12% being singletons. Study results and caveats: Alpha-beta T cells about two months after transplant reportedly derived from several hundred expanded graft clones. T-cell counts and diversity at one year following transplant were attributed mainly to newly produced T cells. After transplant, high TCRbeta diversity at day 60 in some patients arose from surviving recipient T cells and thymic progenitors.

For this clonotype: What it binds is unknown.

This material consisted of PBMCs, taken before TCRalphabeta/CD19-depleted stem cell transplant. The sequence derives from a girl aged 2 to 9 with congenital amegakaryocytic thrombocytopenia, due to receive a stem cell transplant. The chain combines TRBV20-1 with TRBJ2-1; no definite D call. CDR3: CSAIGNEQFF. Here the CDR3 DNA reads TGCAGTGCGATCGGGAATGAGCAGTTCTTC.